This T cell receptor beta chain was recorded in a study of regulatory T cells. V was clipped by 1 base and J by 7 bases, with 8 bases between them. CDR3 length equals 13 residues. Germline V gives CDR1 LNHDA, CDR2 SQIVND (reference sequence). The study, taken as a whole, reports: In CD3G-deficient patients, conventional CD4+ T cells were enriched for hydrophobic CDR3 residues at positions 6 and 7. Regulatory T cells showed the strongest V-J pair restriction and V/J gene skewing among patient repertoires.

About this clone itself: What it recognizes is unknown.

Primers: 52 TRBV forward and 13 TRBJ reverse. Generated by immunoSEQ multiplex PCR, the TCRdb table keeps only in-frame clones and is missing some. The sample lists roughly 15,000 clones; around 83% were seen once. The sequence was obtained from a person aged 30-39 years with CD3G deficiency. Material for sequencing was conventional CD4+ T cells sorted from blood. V and J are TRBV19 and TRBJ2-1, with D uncertain. CDR3 amino acids: CASSIGLANEQFF. DNA of the CDR3: TGTGCCAGTAGTATAGGTCTGGCGAATGAGCAGTTCTTC. The full variable domain, its missing parts supplied by reference TRBV19 and TRBJ2-1, is DGGITQSPKYLFRKEGQNVTLSCEQNLNHDAMYWYRQDPGQGLRLIYYSQIVNDFQKGDIAEGYSVSREKKESFPLTVTSAQKNPTAFYLCASSIGLANEQFFGPGTRLTVL.